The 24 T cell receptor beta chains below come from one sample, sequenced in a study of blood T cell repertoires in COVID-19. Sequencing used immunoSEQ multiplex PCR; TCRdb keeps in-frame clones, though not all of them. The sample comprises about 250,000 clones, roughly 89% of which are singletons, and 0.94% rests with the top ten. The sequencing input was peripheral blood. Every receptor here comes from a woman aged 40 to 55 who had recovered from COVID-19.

The DNA for the CDR3 is TGCGCCAGCAGCCAAGAGCGCCAGGATAATTCACCCCTCCACTTT. Translation: CASSQERQDNSPLHF. The chain has TRBV4-1 and TRBJ1-6; D unresolved. V was cut by 0 bases and J by 5 bases, with 8 bases left in between. Germline CDR1 MGHRA, CDR2 YSYEKL. This CDR3 has 15 amino acids.

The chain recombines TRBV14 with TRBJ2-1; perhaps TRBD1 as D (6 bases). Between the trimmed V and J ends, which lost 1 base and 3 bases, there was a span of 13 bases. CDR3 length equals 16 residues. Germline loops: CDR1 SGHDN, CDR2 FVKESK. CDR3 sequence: CASSQGWDIDYNEQFF. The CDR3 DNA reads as TGTGCCAGCAGCCAAGGCTGGGACATCGACTACAATGAGCAGTTCTTC.

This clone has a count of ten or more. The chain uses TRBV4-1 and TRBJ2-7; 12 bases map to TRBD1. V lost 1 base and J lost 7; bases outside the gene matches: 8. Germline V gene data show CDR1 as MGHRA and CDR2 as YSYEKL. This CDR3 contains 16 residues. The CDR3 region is CASSQVRDRGQREQYF. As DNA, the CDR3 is TGCGCCAGCAGCCAAGTGAGGGACAGGGGGCAGAGAGAGCAGTACTTC.

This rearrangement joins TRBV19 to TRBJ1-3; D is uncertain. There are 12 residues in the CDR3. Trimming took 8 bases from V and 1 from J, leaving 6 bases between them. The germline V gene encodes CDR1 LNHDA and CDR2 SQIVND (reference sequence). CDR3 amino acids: CASFGSGNTIYF. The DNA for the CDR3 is TGTGCCAGTTTCGGTTCTGGAAACACCATATATTTT.

The CDR3 nucleotides are TGTGCCTGGAAAAAGGGGCCGCTAGCGGGGTACAATGAGCAGTTCTTC. This translates into CAWKKGPLAGYNEQFF. J is TRBJ2-1 and V is TRBV30, with 9 bases aligning to TRBD2. The CDR3 loop spans 16 amino acids. Germline loops: CDR1 GTSNPN, CDR2 SVGIG (reference sequence). The ends lost 4 bases at V and 4 bases at J; junction bases unmatched: 11.

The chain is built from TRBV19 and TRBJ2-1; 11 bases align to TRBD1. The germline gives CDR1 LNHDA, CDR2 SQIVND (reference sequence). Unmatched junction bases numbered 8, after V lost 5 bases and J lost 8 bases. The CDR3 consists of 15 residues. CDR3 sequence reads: CASSSGDRGRDEQFF. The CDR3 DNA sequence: TGTGCCAGTAGTTCCGGGGACAGGGGGAGGGATGAGCAGTTCTTC.

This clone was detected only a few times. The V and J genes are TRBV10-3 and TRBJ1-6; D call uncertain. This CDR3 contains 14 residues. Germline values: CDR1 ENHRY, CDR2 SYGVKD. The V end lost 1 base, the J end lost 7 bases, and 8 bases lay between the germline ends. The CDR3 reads CAISEFGENSPLHF. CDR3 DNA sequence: TGTGCCATCAGTGAGTTTGGAGAAAATTCACCCCTCCACTTT.

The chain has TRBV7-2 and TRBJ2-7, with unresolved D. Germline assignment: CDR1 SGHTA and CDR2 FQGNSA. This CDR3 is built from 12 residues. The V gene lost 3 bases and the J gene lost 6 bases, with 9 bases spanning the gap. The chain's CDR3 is CASSFGFSEQYF. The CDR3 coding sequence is TGTGCCAGCAGCTTCGGGTTTTCCGAGCAGTACTTC.

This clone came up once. CDR3 sequence (DNA): TGTGCCAGCAGCCAGGGACTAGCGGGAGGTCGCTCCTACAATGAGCAGTTCTTC. This encodes CASSQGLAGGRSYNEQFF. The chain couples TRBV3-1 (or the pseudogene TRBV3-2) to TRBJ2-1; TRBD2 aligns across 15 bases. J gave up 0 bases and V 3 bases, and 3 bases lay outside the gene matches. This CDR3 comprises 18 residues. Germline V gives CDR1 LGHDT, CDR2 YNNKEL (reference sequence).

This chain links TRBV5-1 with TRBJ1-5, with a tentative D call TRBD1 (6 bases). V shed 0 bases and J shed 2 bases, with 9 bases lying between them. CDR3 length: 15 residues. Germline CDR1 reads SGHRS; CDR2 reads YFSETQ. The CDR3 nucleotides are TGCGCCAGCAGCTTGGGCGAGGGGGGCAATCAGCCCCAGCATTTT. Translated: CASSLGEGGNQPQHF.

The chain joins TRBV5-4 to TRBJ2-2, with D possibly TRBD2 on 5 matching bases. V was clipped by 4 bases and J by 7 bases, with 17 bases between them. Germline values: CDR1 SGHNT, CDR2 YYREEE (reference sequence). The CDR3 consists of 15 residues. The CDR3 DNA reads TGTGCCAGCAGCCCGGTGGGAGCGGATGACGGGGAGCTGTTTTTT. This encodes CASSPVGADDGELFF.

The CDR3 nucleotides read TGTGCCATCAACACCGGGACAGATAATTCACCCCTCCACTTT. Protein product: CAINTGTDNSPLHF. The chain is built from TRBV28 and TRBJ1-6, with 7 bases matching TRBD1. Germline V CDR1 and CDR2: MDHEN, SYDVKM. The CDR3 extends over 14 amino acids. Trimming removed 10 bases from V and 5 bases from J; junction bases left unmatched: 8. Using reference TRBV28 and TRBJ1-6 for the parts outside the CDR3, the full variable domain is DVKVTQSSRYLVKRTGEKVFLECVQDMDHENMFWYRQDPGLGLRLIYFSYDVKMKEKGDIPEGYSVSREKKERFSLILESASTNQTSMYLCAINTGTDNSPLHFGNGTRLTVT.

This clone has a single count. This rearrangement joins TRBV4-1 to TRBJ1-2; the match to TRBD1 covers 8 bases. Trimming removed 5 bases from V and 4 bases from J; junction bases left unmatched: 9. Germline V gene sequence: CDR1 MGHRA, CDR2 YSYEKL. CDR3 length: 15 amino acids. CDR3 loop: CASSTLTGAPYGYTF. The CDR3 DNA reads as TGCGCCAGCAGCACGCTGACAGGGGCCCCCTATGGCTACACCTTC.

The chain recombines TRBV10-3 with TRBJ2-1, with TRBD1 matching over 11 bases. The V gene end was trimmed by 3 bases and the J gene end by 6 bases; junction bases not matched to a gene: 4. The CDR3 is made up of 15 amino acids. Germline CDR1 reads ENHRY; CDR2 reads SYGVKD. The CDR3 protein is CAISDAGTGGNEQFF. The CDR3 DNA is TGTGCCATCAGTGACGCCGGGACAGGGGGCAATGAGCAGTTCTTC.

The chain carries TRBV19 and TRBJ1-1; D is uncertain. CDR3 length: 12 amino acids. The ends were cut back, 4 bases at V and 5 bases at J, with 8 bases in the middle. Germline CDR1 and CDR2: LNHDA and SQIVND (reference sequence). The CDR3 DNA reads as TGTGCCAGTAGTAGACGGGGAACTGAAGCTTTCTTT. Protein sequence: CASSRRGTEAFF. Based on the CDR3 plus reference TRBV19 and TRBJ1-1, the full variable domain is DGGITQSPKYLFRKEGQNVTLSCEQNLNHDAMYWYRQDPGQGLRLIYYSQIVNDFQKGDIAEGYSVSREKKESFPLTVTSAQKNPTAFYLCASSRRGTEAFFGQGTRLTVV.

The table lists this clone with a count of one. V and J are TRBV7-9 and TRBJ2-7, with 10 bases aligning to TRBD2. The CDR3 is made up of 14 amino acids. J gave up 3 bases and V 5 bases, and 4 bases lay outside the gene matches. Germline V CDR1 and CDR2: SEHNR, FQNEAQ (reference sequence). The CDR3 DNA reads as TGTGCCAGCAGCCCTAGCGGGAGCGGCTACGAGCAGTACTTC. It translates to CASSPSGSGYEQYF.

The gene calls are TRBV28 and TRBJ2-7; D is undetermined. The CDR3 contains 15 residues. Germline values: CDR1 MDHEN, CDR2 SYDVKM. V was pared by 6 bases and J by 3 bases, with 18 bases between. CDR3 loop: CASSQPGGTFYEQYF. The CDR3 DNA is TGTGCCAGCAGCCAGCCTGGCGGAACATTCTACGAGCAGTACTTC.

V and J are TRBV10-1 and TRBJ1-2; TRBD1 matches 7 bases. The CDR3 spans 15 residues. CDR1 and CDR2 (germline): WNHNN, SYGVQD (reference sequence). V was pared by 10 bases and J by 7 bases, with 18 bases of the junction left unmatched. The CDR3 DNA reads TGCGCCACCCTTCGATTACAGGGGTGGTTATGTGGCTACACCTTC. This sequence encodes CATLRLQGWLCGYTF.

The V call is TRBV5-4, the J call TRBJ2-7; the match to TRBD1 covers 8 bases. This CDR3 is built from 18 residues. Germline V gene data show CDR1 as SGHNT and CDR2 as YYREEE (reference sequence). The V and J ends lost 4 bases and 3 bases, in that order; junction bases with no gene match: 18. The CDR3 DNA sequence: TGTGCCAGCAGCCCGGGGGTTGGTTTTGGGACAGGAAACTACGAGCAGTACTTC. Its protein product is CASSPGVGFGTGNYEQYF.

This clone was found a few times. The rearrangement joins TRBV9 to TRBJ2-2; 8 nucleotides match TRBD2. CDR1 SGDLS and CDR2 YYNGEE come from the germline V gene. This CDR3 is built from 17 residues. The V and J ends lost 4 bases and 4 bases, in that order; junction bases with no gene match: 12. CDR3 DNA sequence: TGTGCCAGCAGCCCGAGTCTGGCGGGAGGTGGCACCGGGGAGCTGTTTTTT. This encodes CASSPSLAGGGTGELFF. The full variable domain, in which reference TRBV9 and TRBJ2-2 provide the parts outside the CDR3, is DSGVTQTPKHLITATGQRVTLRCSPRSGDLSVYWYQQSLDQGLQFLIQYYNGEERAKGNILERFSAQQFPDLHSELNLSSLELGDSALYFCASSPSLAGGGTGELFFGEGSRLTVL.

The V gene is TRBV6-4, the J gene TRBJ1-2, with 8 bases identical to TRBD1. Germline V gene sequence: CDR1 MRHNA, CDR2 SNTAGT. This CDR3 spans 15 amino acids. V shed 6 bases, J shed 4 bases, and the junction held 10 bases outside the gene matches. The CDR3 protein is CASSHWTGILYGYTF. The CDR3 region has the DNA TGTGCCAGCAGCCACTGGACAGGGATTCTCTATGGCTACACCTTC.

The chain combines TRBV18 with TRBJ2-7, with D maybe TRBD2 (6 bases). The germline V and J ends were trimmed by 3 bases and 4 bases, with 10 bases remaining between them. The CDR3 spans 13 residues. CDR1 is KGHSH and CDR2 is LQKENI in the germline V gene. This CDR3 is CASSPAGSYEQYF. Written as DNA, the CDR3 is TGTGCCAGCTCACCGGCCGGGAGTTACGAGCAGTACTTC.

The CDR3 sequence: CASSQANYGYTF. The CDR3 nucleotides read TGTGCCAGCAGCCAGGCCAACTATGGCTACACCTTC. This chain uses TRBV11-3 with TRBJ1-2, with unresolved D. Trimming removed 5 bases at V and 2 bases at J, with 6 bases between. CDR3 length: 12 amino acids. Germline loops: CDR1 SGHNT, CDR2 YENEEA.

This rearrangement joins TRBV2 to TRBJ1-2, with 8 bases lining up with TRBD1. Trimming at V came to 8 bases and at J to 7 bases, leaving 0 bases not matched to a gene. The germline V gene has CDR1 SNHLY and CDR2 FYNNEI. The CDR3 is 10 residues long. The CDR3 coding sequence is TGTGCCAGCGGACAGGGTGGCTACACCTTC. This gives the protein CASGQGGYTF.